This T cell receptor (beta chain) was found in a study of control samples from healthy donors and cancer patients (dated by TCRdb to 2020 to 2022). V lost 5 bases and J lost 3 bases; the stretch between them is 7 bases long. According to the germline V gene (reference sequence), CDR1 reads LGHDT and CDR2 reads YNNKEL. From cysteine to phenylalanine, the CDR3 is 13 amino acids long. Of the read, only the CDR3 DNA is kept; its 39 bases are in frame from base 1. Libraries were constructed by the immunoSEQ multiplex PCR assay. The clones in this table, taken by TCRdb from immuneACCESS, are in-frame only. Not every clone is retained; where verified, under half of the shortfall comes from an unresolved V gene, and the cause of the rest is unknown. Recorded for this sample are roughly 180,000 clones; around 95% of them occurred a single time. Roughly 4.3% of the sample goes to the ten largest clones. Details on this clone: The antigen it recognizes is unknown. No qualities accompany the bases; no much larger clone lies one base away.

The sequenced material came from blood. This clonotype was obtained from an older woman in good health. Rearrangement joined TRBV3-1 (or the pseudogene TRBV3-2) to TRBJ2-2; the D segment could be TRBD1, given 5 matching bases. The CDR3 here reads CASSRGDTGELFF. The nucleotides read TGTGCCAGCAGCAGGGGCGACACCGGGGAGCTGTTTTTT.